This T cell receptor beta chain was observed in a study of blood T cell repertoires in COVID-19. Across the whole study: Acute-phase and convalescent COVID-19 samples originated in the United States, Italy and Spain. The cDNA or gDNA used as material had been derived from T cells, B-cell-depleted T cells, or PBMCs.

Original analysis: Estimation of nucleated cell counts was performed using reference gene primer amplification. TCRdb's copy holds only in-frame clones and misses some; the assay was immunoSEQ multiplex PCR. The DNA was the basis for D and trimming; V, J and clone size are from that table. The sample includes about 100,000 clones, around four fifths of them seen just once. The CDR3 runs 15 residues. With 6 bases removed from V and 8 bases from J, the gap between germline ends came to 20 bases. Germline V gene data show CDR1 as MGHDK and CDR2 as SYGVNS. This TCR derives from a woman in her 70s with acute or convalescent COVID-19. Material for sequencing was peripheral blood. J is TRBJ2-1 and V is TRBV25-1; the D gene is possibly TRBD1 (5 bases). CDR3 protein: CASRATGQPTDEQFF. In DNA, the CDR3 is TGTGCCAGCAGAGCCACTGGACAACCTACGGATGAGCAGTTCTTC.